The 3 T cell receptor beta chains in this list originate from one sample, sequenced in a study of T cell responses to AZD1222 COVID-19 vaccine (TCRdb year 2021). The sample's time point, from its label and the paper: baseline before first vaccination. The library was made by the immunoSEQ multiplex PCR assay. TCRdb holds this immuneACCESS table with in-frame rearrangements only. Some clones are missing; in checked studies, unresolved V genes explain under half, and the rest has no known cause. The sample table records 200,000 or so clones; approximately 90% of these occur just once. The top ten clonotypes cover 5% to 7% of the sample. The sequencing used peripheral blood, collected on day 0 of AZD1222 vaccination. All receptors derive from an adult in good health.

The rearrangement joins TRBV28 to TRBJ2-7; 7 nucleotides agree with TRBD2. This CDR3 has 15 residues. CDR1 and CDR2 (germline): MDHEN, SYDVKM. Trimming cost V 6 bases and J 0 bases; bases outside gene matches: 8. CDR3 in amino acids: CASSPGRGSSYEQYF. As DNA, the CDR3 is TGTGCCAGCAGCCCCGGGCGGGGGAGCTCCTACGAGCAGTACTTC.

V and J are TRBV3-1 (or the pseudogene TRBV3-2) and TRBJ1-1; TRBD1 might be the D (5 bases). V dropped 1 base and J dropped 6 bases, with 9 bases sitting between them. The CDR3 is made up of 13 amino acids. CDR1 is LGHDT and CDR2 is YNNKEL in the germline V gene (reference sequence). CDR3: CASSQVGGAEAFF. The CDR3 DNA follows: TGTGCCAGCAGCCAAGTCGGAGGGGCTGAAGCTTTCTTT.

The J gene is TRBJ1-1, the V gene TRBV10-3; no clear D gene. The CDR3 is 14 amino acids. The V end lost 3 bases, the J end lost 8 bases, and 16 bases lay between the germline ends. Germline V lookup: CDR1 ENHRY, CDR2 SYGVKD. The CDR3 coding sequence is TGTGCCATCAGTGAAAGAAAGAGCCGACAAGAAGCTTTCTTT. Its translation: CAISERKSRQEAFF.